This TCR beta chain was observed in a study of response to subunit inactivated influenza vaccine. This clonotype was seen ten or more times. What it binds is not known. Study results and caveats: Only a handful of new T cells, the authors suggested, are recruited with each seasonal influenza vaccination.

TCRdb processed the RT-PCR reads anew with MiXCR; each CDR3 protein has one entry. This sample has more than 450,000 distinct CDR3 sequences; 10% to 15% occur once, and the top ten carry 10%. With 4 bases removed from V and 3 bases from J, the gap between germline ends came to 16 bases. The CDR3 contains 14 residues. CDR1 and CDR2 (germline): SQVTM, ANQGSEA. The V and J genes are TRBV29-1 and TRBJ2-7, with D unclear. The sequence derives from a man aged 50 or older who received an inactivated influenza vaccine. Sequences were derived from PBMCs from blood, sampled on the day of vaccination. CDR3 bases: TGCAGCGTTGGGCTTAGTGGGCGCGACTACGAGCAGTACTTC. It translates to CSVGLSGRDYEQYF.